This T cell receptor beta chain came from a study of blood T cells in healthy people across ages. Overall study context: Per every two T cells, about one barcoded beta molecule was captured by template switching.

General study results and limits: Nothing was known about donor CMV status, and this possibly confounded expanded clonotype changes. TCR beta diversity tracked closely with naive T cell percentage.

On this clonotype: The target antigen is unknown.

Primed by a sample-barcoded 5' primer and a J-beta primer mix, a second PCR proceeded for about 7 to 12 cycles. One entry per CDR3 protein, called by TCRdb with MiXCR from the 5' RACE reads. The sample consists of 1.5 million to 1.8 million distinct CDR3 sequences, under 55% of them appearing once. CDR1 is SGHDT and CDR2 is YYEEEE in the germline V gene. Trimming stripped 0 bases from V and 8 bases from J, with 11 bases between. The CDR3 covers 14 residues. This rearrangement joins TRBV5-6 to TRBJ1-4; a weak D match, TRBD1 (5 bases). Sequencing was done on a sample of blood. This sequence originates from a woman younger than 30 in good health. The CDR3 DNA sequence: TGTGCCAGCAGCTTGGCGGGGGTTGGAGAAAAACTGTTTTTT. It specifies CASSLAGVGEKLFF. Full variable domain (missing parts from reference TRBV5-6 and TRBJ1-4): DAGVTQSPTHLIKTRGQQVTLRCSPKSGHDTVSWYQQALGQGPQFIFQYYEEEERQRGNFPDRFSGHQFPNYSSELNVNALLLGDSALYLCASSLAGVGEKLFFGSGTQLSVL.